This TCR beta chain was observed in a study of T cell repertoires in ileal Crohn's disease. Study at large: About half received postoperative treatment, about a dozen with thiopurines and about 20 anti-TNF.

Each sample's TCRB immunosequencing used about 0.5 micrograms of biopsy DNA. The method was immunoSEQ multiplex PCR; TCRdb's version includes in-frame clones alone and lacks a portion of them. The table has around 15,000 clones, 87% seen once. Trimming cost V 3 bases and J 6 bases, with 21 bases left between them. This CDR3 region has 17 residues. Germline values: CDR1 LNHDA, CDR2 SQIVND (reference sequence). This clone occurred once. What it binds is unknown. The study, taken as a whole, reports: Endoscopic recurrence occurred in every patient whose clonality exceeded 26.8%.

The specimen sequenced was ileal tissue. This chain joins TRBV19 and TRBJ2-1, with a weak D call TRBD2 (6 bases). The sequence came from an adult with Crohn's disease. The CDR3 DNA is TGTGCCAGTAGTATCACGGTGAGGAGGGATTCTTCCAATGAGCAGTTCTTC. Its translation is CASSITVRRDSSNEQFF.